The T cell receptor (beta chain) described here comes from a study of blood T cell repertoires in COVID-19. Study-wide background: There were acute and convalescent COVID-19 samples, and they came from the United States, Italy and Spain.

Enrollees, roughly 18 to 89 years old, lived in 24 US areas. Donors of Cohort 3 who recovered were those that had two negative PCRs, clearance, or symptom resolution. Per the original data handling: Counts of nucleated cells, estimated from reference gene primer amplification, were obtained. Some clones are missing from TCRdb's copy, which holds only in-frame ones; the method was immunoSEQ multiplex PCR. Clonal size and the V and J genes are those of that table, whereas D and trimming came from the DNA. The profile covers fewer than 350,000 clones, with under 90% appearing a single time and 1.5% to 2% taken by the ten largest. Looked up from germline, CDR1 is LNHDA and CDR2 is SQIVND (reference sequence). Trimming removed 0 bases from V and 0 bases from J, with 9 bases in between. CDR3 length: 16 amino acids.

This chain uses TRBV19 with TRBJ1-3, with unresolved D. The TCR originated in a woman aged 40 to 55 who had recovered from COVID-19. What was sequenced was PBMCs or T cells enriched from blood (not recorded which). Written as DNA, the CDR3 is TGTGCCAGTAGTATAGAGGGCGGGAGCTCTGGAAACACCATATATTTT. Encoded protein: CASSIEGGSSGNTIYF.